The clone carrying this T cell receptor (beta chain) was seen ten or more times. Its cognate antigen is unknown. The ends were cut back, 5 bases at V and 7 bases at J, with 24 bases in the middle. Germline V lookup: CDR1 SGHAT, CDR2 FQDESV (reference sequence). This CDR3 spans 16 amino acids. The data are from a study of T cells in Graves' hyperthyroidism and ophthalmopathy. The source material, RNA transcripts, was used to amplify TCR beta CDR3 regions. With the HTBI primer set, the TCR CDR3 went through a first round of RT-PCR. TCRdb re-called the multiplex PCR reads with MiXCR, one entry per CDR3 protein. Among hundreds of thousands of distinct CDR3 sequences listed, approximately 14% were seen once. Overall study findings and caveats: For ophthalmopathy, model prediction preceded onset by a median 6.5 months. Most thyroid-expanded clonotypes above 0.001 were also found in blood.

Ophthalmopathy patients had moderate-to-severe active disease, CAS ≥3, NOSPECS ≥4, and disease duration under 3 months. Patients were excluded because of uncontrolled infection, other autoimmune disease, pregnancy or lactation. The source of this sequence is a woman between 50 and 59 years old with Graves' ophthalmopathy. The V and J genes are TRBV11-1 and TRBJ2-7; TRBD1 or TRBD2 may be the D gene (5 bases each). Sequencing input: blood. This CDR3 is CASSIGTGTSALEQYF. The CDR3 DNA is TGTGCCAGCAGCATCGGCACCGGGACGTCCGCCTTAGAGCAGTACTTC.